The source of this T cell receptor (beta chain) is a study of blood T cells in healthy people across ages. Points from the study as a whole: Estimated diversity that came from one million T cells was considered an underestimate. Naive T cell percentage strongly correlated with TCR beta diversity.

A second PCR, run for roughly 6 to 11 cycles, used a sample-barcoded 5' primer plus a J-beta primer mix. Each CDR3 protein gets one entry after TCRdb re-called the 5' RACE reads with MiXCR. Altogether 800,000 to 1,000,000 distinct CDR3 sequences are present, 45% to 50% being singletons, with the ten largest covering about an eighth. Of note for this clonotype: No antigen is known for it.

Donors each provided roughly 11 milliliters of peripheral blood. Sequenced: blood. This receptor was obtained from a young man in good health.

CDR3 residues: CAIRDADTQYF. The CDR3 DNA reads TGTGCCATCAGAGACGCGGATACGCAGTATTTT. The chain is built from TRBV10-3 and TRBJ2-3; no definite D call. Germline CDR1 ENHRY, CDR2 SYGVKD. This CDR3 contains 11 residues. The germline V and J ends were trimmed by 6 bases and 6 bases, with 7 bases remaining between them.